The clone carrying this TCR beta chain showed up just once. The V segment lost 4 bases and the J segment 3 bases; nucleotides outside the gene matches: 8. The CDR3 has 16 residues. Germline V lookup: CDR1 MDHEN, CDR2 SYDVKM. This sample was included in a study of blood T cell repertoires in COVID-19. Study in general: The United States, Italy and Spain were the sources of the acute and convalescent COVID-19 samples.

Clinical histories supplied by participants themselves formed the basis of cohort assignment. TCRdb's copy holds only in-frame clones and misses some; the assay was immunoSEQ multiplex PCR. The top ten clones hold around 16% of a sample with 150,000 to 200,000 clones, more than 75% of them seen once. The source of this sequence is a woman in her forties or fifties with acute COVID-19. V gene TRBV28 combines with J gene TRBJ2-1; 8 bases match TRBD2. What was sequenced was PBMCs or T cells enriched from blood (not recorded which). CDR3 coding DNA: TGTGCCAGCAGTTCTCCGGGGGGGGGAGACTACAATGAGCAGTTCTTC. It yields the protein CASSSPGGGDYNEQFF.